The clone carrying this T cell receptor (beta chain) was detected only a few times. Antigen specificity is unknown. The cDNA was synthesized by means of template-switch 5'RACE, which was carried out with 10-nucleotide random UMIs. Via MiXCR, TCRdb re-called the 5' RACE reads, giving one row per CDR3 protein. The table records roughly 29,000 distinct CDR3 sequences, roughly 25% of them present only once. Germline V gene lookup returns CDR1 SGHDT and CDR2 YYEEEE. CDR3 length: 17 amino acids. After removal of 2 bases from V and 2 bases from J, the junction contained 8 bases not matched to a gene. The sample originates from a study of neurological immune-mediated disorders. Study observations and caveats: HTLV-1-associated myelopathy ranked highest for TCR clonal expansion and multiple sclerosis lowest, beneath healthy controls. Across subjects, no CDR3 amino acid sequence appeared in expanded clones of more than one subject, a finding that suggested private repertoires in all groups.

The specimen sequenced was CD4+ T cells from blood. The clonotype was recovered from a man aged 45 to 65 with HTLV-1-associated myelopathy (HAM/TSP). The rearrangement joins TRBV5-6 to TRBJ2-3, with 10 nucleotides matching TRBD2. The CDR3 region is CASSFYRTSGTTDTQYF. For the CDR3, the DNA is TGTGCCAGCAGCTTCTACCGGACTAGCGGTACCACAGATACGCAGTATTTT.